This entry features one T cell receptor (beta chain) sequence. What it binds is unknown. This record comes from a study of CD8 T cells in Susac syndrome. Study-wide points: Only a relatively small number of individuals were included in the TCR sequencing and HLA analysis.

An input of about 0.45 to 1 ug of RNA was subjected to reverse transcription using random hexamers. TCRdb re-called the immunoSEQ multiplex PCR reads with MiXCR, one entry per CDR3 protein. The sample includes about 130,000 distinct CDR3 sequences, about 95% of them seen just once. The CDR3 consists of 15 residues. The germline V gene has CDR1 SSHAT and CDR2 FNYEAQ (reference sequence). V was cut by 5 bases and J by 5 bases, with 18 bases left in between. The TCR was taken from a human donor in good health. The sequenced material came from CD4+ T cells from PBMCs. The rearrangement uses TRBV7-7 and TRBJ2-5, with a tentative D call TRBD1 (6 bases). The CDR3 DNA sequence: TGTGCCAGCAGCCAGGGGAATAGGGGTCCGGAGACCCAGTACTTC. This translates into CASSQGNRGPETQYF.